Listed below are T cell receptor beta chains from one sample, sequenced in a study of T cell responses to AZD1222 COVID-19 vaccine. Assay: immunoSEQ multiplex PCR; the TCRdb copy retains only in-frame clones and omits some. This sample yields 110,000 to 150,000 clones, of which about 94% are seen a single time; 5.1% belongs to the top ten. The material was peripheral blood, obtained on day 0 of AZD1222 vaccination. Every receptor here comes from an adult in good health. Both conserved end residues are trimmed from each CDR3.

V gene: TRBV14
J gene: TRBJ2-1
CDR3 protein: ASSPVAKTTRGEQF

V gene: TRBV14
J gene: TRBJ2-7
CDR3 protein: ASSRPSGSNEQY

V gene: TRBV18
J gene: TRBJ2-6
CDR3 protein: ASSPAGGDYGANVLT

V gene: TRBV7-9
J gene: TRBJ1-1
CDR3 protein: ASTWTGLGSEAF

V gene: TRBV9
J gene: TRBJ1-4
CDR3 protein: ASSRGAWEEKLF

V gene: TRBV5-1
J gene: TRBJ1-5
CDR3 protein: ASSPESGEPQH

V gene: TRBV5-4
J gene: TRBJ2-5
CDR3 protein: ASSSLPGLAAPQETQY

V gene: TRBV19
J gene: TRBJ1-4
CDR3 protein: ASTNQGATNEKLF

V gene: TRBV15
J gene: TRBJ2-3
CDR3 protein: ATSRDRSRTDTQY

V gene: TRBV5-1
J gene: TRBJ2-3
CDR3 protein: ASSLSQNTDTQY

V gene: TRBV30
J gene: TRBJ1-5
CDR3 protein: AWSVQGLQPQH

V gene: TRBV19
J gene: TRBJ1-1
CDR3 protein: ASSIGPGSGTEAF

V gene: TRBV25-1
J gene: TRBJ2-7
CDR3 protein: ASSERGLSSYEQY

V gene: TRBV9
J gene: TRBJ2-1
CDR3 protein: ASSVGSNSYNEQF

V gene: TRBV5-1
J gene: TRBJ2-7
CDR3 protein: ASRRAGQSYEQY

V gene: TRBV27
J gene: TRBJ1-2
CDR3 protein: ASSLSRGAGYT

V gene: TRBV5-1
J gene: TRBJ2-6
CDR3 protein: ASSFQGSASGANVLT

V gene: TRBV25-1
J gene: TRBJ1-2
CDR3 protein: ASGDNGDYGYT

V gene: TRBV5-1
J gene: TRBJ2-7
CDR3 protein: ASSLDDNSYEQY

V gene: TRBV19
J gene: TRBJ1-2
CDR3 protein: ASRTGGYGYT

V gene: TRBV28
J gene: TRBJ1-5
CDR3 protein: ASSFLTGGYQPQH

V gene: TRBV5-8
J gene: TRBJ2-5
CDR3 protein: ASSLVGGEIETQY

V gene: TRBV6-5
J gene: TRBJ1-6
CDR3 protein: ASARAVGSPLH

V gene: TRBV5-8
J gene: TRBJ1-1
CDR3 protein: ASSGQLNTEAF

V gene: TRBV5-1
J gene: TRBJ2-5
CDR3 protein: ASSLGTEETQY

V gene: TRBV7-9
J gene: TRBJ1-1
CDR3 protein: ASSKWPTGRETEAF

V gene: TRBV5-1
J gene: TRBJ2-7
CDR3 protein: ASSLYGTGLNEQY

V gene: TRBV3-1/TRBV3-2
J gene: TRBJ1-2
CDR3 protein: ASSHRYGDYGYT

V gene: TRBV5-1
J gene: TRBJ2-7
CDR3 protein: ASSPPRTGTGSSYEQY

V gene: TRBV11-3
J gene: TRBJ2-2
CDR3 protein: ASSPSRGQYTGELF

V gene: TRBV28
J gene: TRBJ2-2
CDR3 protein: ASTPGGDTGELF

V gene: TRBV7-8
J gene: TRBJ2-7
CDR3 protein: ASSSGLAGYSSYEQY

V gene: TRBV5-8
J gene: TRBJ2-5
CDR3 protein: ASSRVWTSGKSSQTQY

V gene: TRBV5-1
J gene: TRBJ2-2
CDR3 protein: ASSYEPPGGVGRELF

V gene: TRBV29-1
J gene: TRBJ1-1
CDR3 protein: STLGGERGFTEAF

V gene: TRBV2
J gene: TRBJ1-5
CDR3 protein: ASSVETGVGEGPQH

V gene: TRBV7-8
J gene: TRBJ2-1
CDR3 protein: ASSSDREPYNEQF

V gene: TRBV28
J gene: TRBJ2-4
CDR3 protein: ASSLTQGANIQY

V gene: TRBV6-5
J gene: TRBJ1-5
CDR3 protein: ATGTGTNRNQPQH

V gene: TRBV21-1
J gene: TRBJ2-7
CDR3 protein: ASSGEGDSYEQY

V gene: TRBV28
J gene: TRBJ2-2
CDR3 protein: ASSHRGKGTGELF

V gene: TRBV27
J gene: TRBJ1-5
CDR3 protein: ASSTTNRGQPQH

V gene: TRBV10-3
J gene: TRBJ1-1
CDR3 protein: AIRDHRVTGTEAF

V gene: TRBV15
J gene: TRBJ2-3
CDR3 protein: ATSRGLAGTDTQY

V gene: TRBV27
J gene: TRBJ2-3
CDR3 protein: ASSLTRPGLAVITDTQY

V gene: TRBV27
J gene: TRBJ2-7
CDR3 protein: ASSSGGSYEQY

V gene: TRBV6-5
J gene: TRBJ1-1
CDR3 protein: ASMGQGDTEAF

V gene: TRBV3-1/TRBV3-2
J gene: TRBJ2-1
CDR3 protein: ASSQEGGISYNEQF

V gene: TRBV19
J gene: TRBJ1-1
CDR3 protein: ASSTTGGNTEAF

V gene: TRBV19
J gene: TRBJ1-1
CDR3 protein: ASFPKRNPPRHNTEAF

V gene: TRBV6-6
J gene: TRBJ2-5
CDR3 protein: ASSYSQKQETQY

V gene: TRBV6-5
J gene: TRBJ1-5
CDR3 protein: ASSQGMSQPQH

V gene: TRBV29-1
J gene: TRBJ2-5
CDR3 protein: SVGTSGFQETQY

V gene: TRBV5-4
J gene: TRBJ1-2
CDR3 protein: ASSLPPGTSYGYT

V gene: TRBV28
J gene: TRBJ2-2
CDR3 protein: ASSPYDRGRNTGELF

V gene: TRBV4-1
J gene: TRBJ2-3
CDR3 protein: ASSQDPAGRGTDTQY

V gene: TRBV28
J gene: TRBJ2-3
CDR3 protein: ASSSKASDHTDTQY

V gene: TRBV7-9
J gene: TRBJ2-2
CDR3 protein: ASSRPGQGSTGELF

V gene: TRBV5-1
J gene: TRBJ1-2
CDR3 protein: ASSGGDRFNYGYT

V gene: TRBV28
J gene: TRBJ1-3
CDR3 protein: ASSLSGNTIY